Sequencing of this TCR beta chain was carried out in a study of blood T cell repertoires in COVID-19 (dated by TCRdb to the early 2020s). Regarding the research as a whole: Collaborator samples came from the United States, Italy and Spain and covered acute and convalescent phases of COVID-19. The material from the prospective study consisted of cDNA or gDNA derived from T cells, B-cell-depleted T cells, or PBMCs. Subjects who had been exposed to COVID-19, were actively infected with it, or had recovered from it provided the deeply sampled blood TCRbeta repertoires that made up the dataset. The repertoires were made available in a free public database intended to serve as a resource for research on the immune response to SARS-CoV-2. The samples were drawn from two sources: the first 160 participants of the ongoing ImmuneRACE study, and fewer than 1,500 subjects contributed by 6 global collaborators. The sample metadata nearly always contained a de-identified subject ID, COVID-19 status, age in years and sex. Where available, HLA class I and class II types were obtained from metadata supplied by the sample provider rather than from assay-based typing.

The CDR1 and CDR2 encoded by the germline V gene are SGHTA and FQGNSA. V lost 2 bases and J lost 7 bases, and the count of bases not matched to a germline gene is 6. Inclusive of the bounding cysteine and phenylalanine, the CDR3 is 16 residues long. CDR3 DNA is the only sequence kept; it has 48 bases, read in frame from the first base. TCRbeta CDR3 regions were amplified from genomic DNA by means of the immunoSEQ Assay, a bias-controlled multiplex PCR. The paper's data handling went like this. Nucleated cell counts per sample were estimated from amplification of reference gene primers within the assay. To quantify the absolute abundance of each unique TCRbeta CDR3 rearrangement, sequence reads were collapsed and filtered. For each sample, productive Simpson clonality was calculated as the square root of Simpson's diversity index over productive rearrangements. This immuneACCESS table, as held by TCRdb, lists in-frame sequences with V and J called but not all clones. Of the missing ones, under half trace to an unresolved V gene in checked studies; the others have no known cause. D and trimming come from the DNA, and the V and J calls and clone size come from that table. The sample table lists around 200,000 clones, about 85% of them with a count of one. The ten largest clones add up to about 17% of the sample.

With respect to this clone: It has no known antigen specificity. No much larger clonotype is one base removed from it; base qualities were not supplied.

Participants in the prospective study were enrolled through a virtual design, were aged roughly 18 to 100 years, and lived in under 25 United States geographic areas. To assign participants to cohorts, the prospective study relied on clinical history that participants themselves reported in a screening survey and a study questionnaire. Recovered participants in ImmuneRACE Cohort 3 were defined as having two consecutive negative NP/OP PCR tests, clearance from a healthcare professional, or resolution of symptoms. In the prospective study, mobile phlebotomists collected whole blood, serum and a nasopharyngeal or oropharyngeal swab from each participant. Participants in the prospective study had the option to provide additional blood draws and questionnaires over a 2-month period. Prospective study blood samples were shipped either frozen or at room temperature before DNA extraction. The research as a whole found: The amount of clinical and demographic metadata varied by source and participant and was provided uncurated.

The sample taken for sequencing was PBMCs or T cells enriched from blood (not recorded which). This chain joins TRBV7-2 to TRBJ1-6; the junction holds 9 bases that match TRBD1. The clonotype originates from a man aged 35-49 years who had recovered from COVID-19. The CDR3 sequence is CASSLFGGQGNSPLHF. In nucleotides, the sequence is TGTGCCAGCAGCTTATTTGGGGGACAGGGAAATTCACCCCTCCACTTT.